The entry below describes one T cell receptor (beta chain). The antigen is undetermined. The entry originates in a study of T cell clonotyping in hematopoietic cell transplantation. Study results and limitations: Recipient TCR diversity dropped after transplant; expanded clonotypes rose from day 30 to 180. Without cell sorting, CD4 versus CD8 contributions remain unresolved. At the given depth, recipient repertoires were over 97% de novo clonotypes. Broader posttransplant TCR repertoire diversity was predicted by graft donor and pretransplant recipient Inverse Simpson Index values.

Trimming left V 3 bases short and J 6 bases short, with 11 bases between. The CDR3 loop spans 13 amino acids. The germline V gene encodes CDR1 MGHDK and CDR2 SYGVNS. Clones were sequenced by immunoSEQ multiplex PCR, and TCRdb holds only the in-frame ones, with some missing. The sample holds about 10,000 clones; 45% to 55% are singletons and the top ten take 10% to 15%. The sequence was collected from a female patient in her forties or fifties who had an allogeneic stem cell transplant from an unrelated donor, so the T cells may come from the graft donor. Some clones in this sample may be carry-over from other donors' samples. This chain links TRBV25-1 with TRBJ1-2, with D possibly being TRBD1 (5 bases). This sample comprised peripheral blood mononuclear cells, obtained 100 days after allogeneic stem cell transplant. In DNA form, the CDR3 reads TGTGCCAGCAGTGACGATGGGGCGAATGGCTACACCTTC. Amino acid sequence: CASSDDGANGYTF.